Sequencing of this TCR beta chain was carried out in a study of T cells in Graves' hyperthyroidism and ophthalmopathy. This clonotype was recorded many times. V was trimmed by 3 bases and J by 8 bases, leaving 11 bases between them. Germline V CDR1 and CDR2: SGHAT, FQNNGV. The CDR3 spans 14 residues. Exclusion of a patient resulted from uncontrolled infection, other autoimmune disease, pregnancy or lactation. From RNA transcripts, TCR beta CDR3 regions were amplified. First-round RT-PCR of the TCR CDR3 relied on the HTBI primer set. One entry per CDR3 protein results from TCRdb running MiXCR on the multiplex PCR reads. The sample consists of 600,000 or so distinct CDR3 sequences, under 20% of them appearing once.

The receptor was isolated from a woman aged 25 to 39 with Graves' hyperthyroidism. What was sequenced was blood. The J gene is TRBJ1-6, the V gene TRBV11-2; D is uncertain. CDR3 in DNA: TGTGCCAGCAGCTTCGGGATAGGAGATTCACCCCTCCACTTT. This sequence encodes CASSFGIGDSPLHF. Combining the CDR3 with reference TRBV11-2 and TRBJ1-6 gives the whole variable domain EAGVAQSPRYKIIEKRQSVAFWCNPISGHATLYWYQQILGQGPKLLIQFQNNGVVDDSQLPKDRFSAERLKGVDSTLKIQPAKLEDSAVYLCASSFGIGDSPLHFGNGTRLTVT.